This T cell receptor beta chain derives from a study of Ad26.COV2.S vaccination and SARS-CoV-2 variants. Study summary: Ad26.COV2.S shots went into the muscle once or twice, 56 days apart.

The CDR3 has 16 amino acids. Between the trimmed V and J ends, which lost 7 bases and 7 bases, there was a span of 25 bases. The germline V gene has CDR1 SGHVS and CDR2 FNYEAQ. Sample treatment: some 20 received Ad26.COV2.S at low or high dose, single or two shots; 5 received placebo; per-sample allocation not given. Repertoires come from day 63 after the first vaccine or placebo injection. Ad26 vector vaccine expressed Wuhan-strain SARS-CoV-2 spike. TCRdb's copy holds only in-frame clones and misses some; the assay was immunoSEQ multiplex PCR. The data contain some 350,000 clones, under 90% of them seen just once; the ten biggest clones take up around 5.5%.

The rearrangement uses TRBV7-6 and TRBJ1-1; D is possibly TRBD1 (5 bases). The TCR comes from a person between 18 and 60 years old who received the Ad26.COV2.S COVID-19 vaccine or a placebo. The sequencing used peripheral blood, collected in a trial of Ad26.COV2.S vaccine versus placebo. The CDR3 bases are TGTGCCAGCACTACCATGGACCAGGGTGTGTTCGGTGAAGCTTTCTTT. As protein: CASTTMDQGVFGEAFF.